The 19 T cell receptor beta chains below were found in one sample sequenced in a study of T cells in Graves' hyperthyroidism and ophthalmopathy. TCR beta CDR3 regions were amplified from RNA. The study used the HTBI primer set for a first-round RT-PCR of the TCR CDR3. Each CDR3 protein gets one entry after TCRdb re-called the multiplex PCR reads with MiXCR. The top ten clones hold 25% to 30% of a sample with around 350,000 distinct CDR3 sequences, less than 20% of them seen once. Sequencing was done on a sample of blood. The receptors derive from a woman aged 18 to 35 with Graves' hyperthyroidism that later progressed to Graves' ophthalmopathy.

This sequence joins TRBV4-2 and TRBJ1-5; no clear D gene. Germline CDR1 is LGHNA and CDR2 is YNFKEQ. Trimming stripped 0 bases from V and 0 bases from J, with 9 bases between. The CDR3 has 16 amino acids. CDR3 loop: CASSQEPQYSNQPQHF. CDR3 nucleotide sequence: TGTGCCAGCAGCCAAGAACCCCAATATAGCAATCAGCCCCAGCATTTT.

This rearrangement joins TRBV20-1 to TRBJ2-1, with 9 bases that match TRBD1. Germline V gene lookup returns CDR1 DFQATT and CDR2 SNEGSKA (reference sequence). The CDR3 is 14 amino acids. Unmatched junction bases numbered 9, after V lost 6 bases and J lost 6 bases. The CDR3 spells CSANRQGVGNEQFF. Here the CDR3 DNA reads TGCAGTGCCAATCGACAGGGGGTCGGCAATGAGCAGTTCTTC.

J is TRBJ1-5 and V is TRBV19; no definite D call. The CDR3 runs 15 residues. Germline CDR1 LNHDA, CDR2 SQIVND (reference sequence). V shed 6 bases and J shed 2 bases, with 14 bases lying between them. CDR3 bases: TGTGCCAGTAGCATGACTGGAAATGGCAATCAGCCCCAGCATTTT. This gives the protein CASSMTGNGNQPQHF.

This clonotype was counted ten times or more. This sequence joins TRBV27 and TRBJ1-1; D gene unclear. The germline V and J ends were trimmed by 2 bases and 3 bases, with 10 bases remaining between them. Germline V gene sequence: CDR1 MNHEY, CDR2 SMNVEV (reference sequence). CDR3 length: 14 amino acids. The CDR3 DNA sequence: TGTGCCAGCAGTTTAAATAGAGGGCACACTGAAGCTTTCTTT. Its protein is CASSLNRGHTEAFF.

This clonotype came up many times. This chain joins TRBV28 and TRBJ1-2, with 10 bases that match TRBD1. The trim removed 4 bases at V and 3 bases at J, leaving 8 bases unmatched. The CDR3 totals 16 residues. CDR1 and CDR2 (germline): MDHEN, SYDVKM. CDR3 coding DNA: TGTGCCAGCAGTTCCGGGACAGGGGTGATGGACTATGGCTACACCTTC. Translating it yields CASSSGTGVMDYGYTF.

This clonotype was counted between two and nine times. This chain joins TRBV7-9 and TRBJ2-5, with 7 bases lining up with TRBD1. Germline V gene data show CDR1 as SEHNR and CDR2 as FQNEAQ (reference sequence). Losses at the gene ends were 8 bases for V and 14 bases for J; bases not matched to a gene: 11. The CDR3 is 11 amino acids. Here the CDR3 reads CASRGQVQDYF. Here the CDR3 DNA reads TGTGCCAGCCGCGGACAGGTGCAGGACTACTTC.

The chain's CDR3 is CASSLIQGLTTEAFF. CDR3 nucleotide sequence: TGTGCCAGCAGTTTAATTCAGGGATTGACCACTGAAGCTTTCTTT. The gene calls are TRBV28 and TRBJ1-1; the D gene is possibly TRBD1 (5 bases). Per germline, CDR1 MDHEN and CDR2 SYDVKM. The CDR3 sequence is 15 residues long. With 2 bases removed from V and 4 bases from J, the gap between germline ends came to 14 bases.

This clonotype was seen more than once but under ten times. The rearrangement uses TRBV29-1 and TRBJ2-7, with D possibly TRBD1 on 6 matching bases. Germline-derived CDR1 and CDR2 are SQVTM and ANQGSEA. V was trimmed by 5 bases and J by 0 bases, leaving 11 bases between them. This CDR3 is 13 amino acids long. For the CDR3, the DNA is TGCAGCGTTATAACAGGGAGCTCCTACGAGCAGTACTTC. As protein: CSVITGSSYEQYF.

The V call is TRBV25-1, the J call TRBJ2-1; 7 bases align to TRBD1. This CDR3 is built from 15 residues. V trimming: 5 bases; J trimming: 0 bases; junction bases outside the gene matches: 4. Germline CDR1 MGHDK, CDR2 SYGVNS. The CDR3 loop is CASSYRGISYNEQFF. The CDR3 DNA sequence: TGTGCCAGCAGTTACAGGGGAATCTCCTACAATGAGCAGTTCTTC.

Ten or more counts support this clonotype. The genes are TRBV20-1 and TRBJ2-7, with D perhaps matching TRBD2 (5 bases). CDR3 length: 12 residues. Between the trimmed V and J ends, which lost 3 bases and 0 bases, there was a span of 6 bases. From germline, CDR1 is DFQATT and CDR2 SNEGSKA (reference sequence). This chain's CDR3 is CSASDYSYEQYF. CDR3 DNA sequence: TGCAGTGCTAGCGACTACTCCTACGAGCAGTACTTC.

Here the CDR3 reads CASSNRGRRVTFF. DNA for the CDR3: TGTGCCAGTAGTAACAGGGGGCGTAGGGTTACTTTCTTT. The V and J genes are TRBV19 and TRBJ1-1; TRBD1 agrees at 9 bases. J gave up 12 bases and V 4 bases, and 9 bases lay outside the gene matches. In germline, CDR1 is LNHDA, CDR2 SQIVND (reference sequence). The CDR3 loop spans 13 amino acids.

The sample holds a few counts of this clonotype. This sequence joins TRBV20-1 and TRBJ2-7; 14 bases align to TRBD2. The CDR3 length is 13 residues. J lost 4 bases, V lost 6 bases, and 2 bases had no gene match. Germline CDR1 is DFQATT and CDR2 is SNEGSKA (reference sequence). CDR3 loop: CSAGTSGSYEQYF. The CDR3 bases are TGCAGTGCGGGGACTAGCGGGAGTTACGAGCAGTACTTC.

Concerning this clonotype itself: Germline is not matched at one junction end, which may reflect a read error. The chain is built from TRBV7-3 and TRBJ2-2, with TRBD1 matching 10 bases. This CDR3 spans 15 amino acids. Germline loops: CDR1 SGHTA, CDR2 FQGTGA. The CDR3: CASSLTGTGAGELFF. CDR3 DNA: TGTGCCAGCAGCCTAACCGGGACAGGGGCCGGGGAGCTGTTTTTT.

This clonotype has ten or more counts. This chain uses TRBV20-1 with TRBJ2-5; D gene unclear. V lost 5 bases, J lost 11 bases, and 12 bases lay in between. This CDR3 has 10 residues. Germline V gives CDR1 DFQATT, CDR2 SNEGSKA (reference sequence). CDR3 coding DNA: TGCAGTGCTCCCAACTCCAGACAGTACTTC. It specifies CSAPNSRQYF.

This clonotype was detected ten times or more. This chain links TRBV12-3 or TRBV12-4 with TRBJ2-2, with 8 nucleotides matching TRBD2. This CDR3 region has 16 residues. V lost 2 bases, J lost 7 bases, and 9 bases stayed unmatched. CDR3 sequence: CASSLYSGSIGGELFF. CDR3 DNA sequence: TGTGCCAGCAGTTTATACAGCGGGAGTATTGGCGGGGAGCTGTTTTTT.

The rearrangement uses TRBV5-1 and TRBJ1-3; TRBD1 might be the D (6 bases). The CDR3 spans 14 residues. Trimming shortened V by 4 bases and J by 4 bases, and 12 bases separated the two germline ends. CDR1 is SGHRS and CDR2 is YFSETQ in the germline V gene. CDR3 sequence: CASSPGTSGNTIYF. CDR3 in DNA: TGCGCCAGCAGCCCCGGGACATCCGGAAACACCATATATTTT.

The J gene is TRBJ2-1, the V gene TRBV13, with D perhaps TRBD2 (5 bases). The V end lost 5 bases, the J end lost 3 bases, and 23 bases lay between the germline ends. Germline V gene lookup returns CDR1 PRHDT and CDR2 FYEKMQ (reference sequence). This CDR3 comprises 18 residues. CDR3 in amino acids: CASSHGLKDSGNYNEQFF. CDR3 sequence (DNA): TGTGCCAGCAGCCACGGCCTAAAGGACTCAGGTAACTACAATGAGCAGTTCTTC.

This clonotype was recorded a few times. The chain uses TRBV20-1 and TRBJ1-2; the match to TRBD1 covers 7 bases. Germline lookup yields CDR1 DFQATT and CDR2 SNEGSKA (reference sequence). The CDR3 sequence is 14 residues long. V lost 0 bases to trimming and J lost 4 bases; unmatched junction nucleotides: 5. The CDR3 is CSARDGSGGYGYTF. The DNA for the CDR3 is TGCAGTGCTAGAGATGGGTCAGGGGGCTATGGCTACACCTTC.

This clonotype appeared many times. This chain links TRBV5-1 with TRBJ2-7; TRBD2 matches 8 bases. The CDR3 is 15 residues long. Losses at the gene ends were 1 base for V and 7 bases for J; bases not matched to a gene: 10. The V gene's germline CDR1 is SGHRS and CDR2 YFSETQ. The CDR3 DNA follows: TGCGCCAGCAGCTTGCCGAGGCTAGCGGGTGGGGAGCAGTACTTC. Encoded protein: CASSLPRLAGGEQYF.